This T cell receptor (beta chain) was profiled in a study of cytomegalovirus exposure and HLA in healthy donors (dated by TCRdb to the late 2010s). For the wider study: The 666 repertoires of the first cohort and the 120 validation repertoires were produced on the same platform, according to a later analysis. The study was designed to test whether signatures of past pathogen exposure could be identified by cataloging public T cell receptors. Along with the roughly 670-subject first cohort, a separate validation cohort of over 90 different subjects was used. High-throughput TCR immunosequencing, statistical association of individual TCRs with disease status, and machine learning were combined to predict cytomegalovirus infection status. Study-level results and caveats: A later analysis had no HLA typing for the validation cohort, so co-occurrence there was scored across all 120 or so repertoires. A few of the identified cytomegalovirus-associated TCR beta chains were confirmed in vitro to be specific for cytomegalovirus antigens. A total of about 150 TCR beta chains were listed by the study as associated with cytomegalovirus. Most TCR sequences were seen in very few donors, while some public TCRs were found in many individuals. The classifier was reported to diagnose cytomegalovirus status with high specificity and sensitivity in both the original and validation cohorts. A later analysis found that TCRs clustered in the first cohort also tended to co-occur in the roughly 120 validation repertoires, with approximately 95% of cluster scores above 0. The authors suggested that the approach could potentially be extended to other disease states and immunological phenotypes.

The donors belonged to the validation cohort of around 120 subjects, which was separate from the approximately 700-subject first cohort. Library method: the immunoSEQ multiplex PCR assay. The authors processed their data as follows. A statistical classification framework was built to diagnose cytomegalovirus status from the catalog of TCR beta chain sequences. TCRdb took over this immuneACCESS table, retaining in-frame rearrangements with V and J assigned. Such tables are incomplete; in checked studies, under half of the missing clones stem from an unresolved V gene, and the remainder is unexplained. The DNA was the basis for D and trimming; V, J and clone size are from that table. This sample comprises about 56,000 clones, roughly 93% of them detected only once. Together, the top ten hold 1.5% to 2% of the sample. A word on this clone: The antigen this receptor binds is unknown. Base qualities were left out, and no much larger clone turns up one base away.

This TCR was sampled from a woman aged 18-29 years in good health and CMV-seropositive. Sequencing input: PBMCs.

The nucleotides are TGCAGCGTTGAGCGGGGGGGCCTAGTAGATACGCAGTATTTT. Its protein reads: CSVERGGLVDTQYF. The sequence links TRBV29-1 to TRBJ2-3, and TRBD2 matches 9 of the central bases. Looking up the germline V gene yields CDR1 SQVTM and CDR2 ANQGSEA. Counted from cysteine to phenylalanine, this CDR3 has 14 amino acids. Here the CDR3 DNA is all that survives: 42 bases in frame from base 1. Germline trimming: 3 bases from V, 5 bases from J; junction bases outside gene matches: 6.